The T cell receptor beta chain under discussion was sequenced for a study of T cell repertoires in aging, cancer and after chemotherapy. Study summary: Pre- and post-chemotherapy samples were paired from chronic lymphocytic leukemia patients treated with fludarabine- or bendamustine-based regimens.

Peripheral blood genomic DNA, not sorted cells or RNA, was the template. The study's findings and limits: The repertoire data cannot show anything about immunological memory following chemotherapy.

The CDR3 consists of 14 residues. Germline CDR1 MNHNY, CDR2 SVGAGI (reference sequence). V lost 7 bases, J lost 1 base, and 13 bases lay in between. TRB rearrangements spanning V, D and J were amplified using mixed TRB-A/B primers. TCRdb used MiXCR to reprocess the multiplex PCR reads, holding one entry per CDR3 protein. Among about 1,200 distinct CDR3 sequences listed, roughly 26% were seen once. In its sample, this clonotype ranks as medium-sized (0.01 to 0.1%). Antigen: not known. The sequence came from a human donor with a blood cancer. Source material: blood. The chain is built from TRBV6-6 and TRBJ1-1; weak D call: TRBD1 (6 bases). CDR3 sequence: CASKKDSGNTEAFF. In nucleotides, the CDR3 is TGTGCCAGCAAAAAGGACAGTGGGAACACTGAAGCTTTCTTT.